This T cell receptor (beta chain) was identified in a study of T cells in Graves' hyperthyroidism and ophthalmopathy. Study-wide results and limits: The model identified upcoming ophthalmopathy a median roughly 6 months ahead of onset.

The CDR3 spans 14 residues. The ends were cut back, 8 bases at V and 1 base at J, with 13 bases in the middle. Germline-derived CDR1 and CDR2 are LNHDA and SQIVND (reference sequence). In regard to this clonotype: What it recognizes is unknown.

RNA transcripts served as the template for amplifying TCR beta CDR3 regions. During a first-round RT-PCR of the TCR CDR3, the HTBI primer set was used. TCRdb reprocessed the multiplex PCR reads via MiXCR and lists one record per CDR3 protein. This table has a few hundred thousand distinct CDR3 sequences, 20% to 25% appearing once. In making diagnoses, clinical symptoms, serum thyroxine and TRAb, thyroid ultrasound and orbital computed tomography were all used. Over 9 ml of fresh peripheral blood supplied the PBMCs. Specimen: blood. The V gene is TRBV19, the J gene TRBJ2-3, with D possibly TRBD1 on 6 matching bases. The sequence came from a middle-aged man with Graves' hyperthyroidism. The CDR3 nucleotides read TGTGCCAGTCGTGCCGGACAGCGCACAGATACGCAGTATTTT. This sequence encodes CASRAGQRTDTQYF.